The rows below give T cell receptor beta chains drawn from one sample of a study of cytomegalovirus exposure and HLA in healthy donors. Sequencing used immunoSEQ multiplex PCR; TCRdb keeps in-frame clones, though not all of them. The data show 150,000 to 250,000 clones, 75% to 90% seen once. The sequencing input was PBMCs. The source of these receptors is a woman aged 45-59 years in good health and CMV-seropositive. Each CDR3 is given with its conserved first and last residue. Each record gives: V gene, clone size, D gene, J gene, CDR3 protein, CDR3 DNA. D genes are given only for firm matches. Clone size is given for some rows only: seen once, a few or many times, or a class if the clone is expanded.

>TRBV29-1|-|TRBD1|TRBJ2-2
CSVAYGQGGTGELFF
TGCAGCGTTGCCTACGGACAGGGAGGAACCGGGGAGCTGTTTTTT
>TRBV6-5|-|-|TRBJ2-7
CASSYGTGVYEQYF
TGTGCCAGCAGTTACGGAACGGGGGTTTACGAGCAGTACTTC
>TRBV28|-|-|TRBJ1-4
CASQGRVEKLFF
TGTGCCAGTCAAGGCCGGGTGGAAAAACTGTTTTTT
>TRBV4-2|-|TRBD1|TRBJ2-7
CASSPGRQGLSYEQYF
TGTGCCAGCAGCCCAGGAAGACAGGGCCTCTCCTACGAGCAGTACTTC
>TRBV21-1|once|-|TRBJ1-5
CASPGQAHASDYQHF
TGTGCCAGTCCTGGACAGGCCCACGCCTCAGATTACCAGCATTTT
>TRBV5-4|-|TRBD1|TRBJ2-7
CASSLKAGTVYEQYF
TGTGCCAGCAGCTTGAAGGCCGGGACAGTCTACGAGCAGTACTTC
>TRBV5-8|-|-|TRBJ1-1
CASSHLRGAFVNTEAFF
TGTGCCAGCAGCCATCTTCGGGGGGCGTTTGTGAACACTGAAGCTTTCTTT
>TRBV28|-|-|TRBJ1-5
CASSRSGGATYNQPQHF
TGTGCCAGCAGCCGGTCGGGCGGGGCCACGTACAATCAGCCCCAGCATTTT
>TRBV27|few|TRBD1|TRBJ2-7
CASSLEGTGWYEQYF
TGTGCCAGCAGTTTAGAAGGGACAGGGTGGTACGAGCAGTACTTC
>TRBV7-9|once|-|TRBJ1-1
CSSSLAQFPEAFF
TGTTCCAGCAGCTTAGCACAATTCCCTGAAGCTTTCTTT
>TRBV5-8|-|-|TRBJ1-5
CASSLSGVQPQHF
TGTGCCAGCAGCTTGTCAGGGGTTCAGCCCCAGCATTTT
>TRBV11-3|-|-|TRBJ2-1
CASSELAGNEQFF
TGTGCCAGCAGCGAACTAGCCGGCAATGAGCAGTTCTTC
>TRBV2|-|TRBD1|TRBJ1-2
CASRGSDRGLYGYTF
TGTGCCAGCAGAGGATCCGACAGGGGGTTGTATGGCTACACCTTC
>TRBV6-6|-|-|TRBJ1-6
CASSYSGGVDSPLHF
TGTGCCAGCAGTTACTCGGGAGGGGTAGACTCACCCCTCCACTTT
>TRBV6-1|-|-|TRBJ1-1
CASGDTVDTEAFF
TGTGCCAGCGGGGACACTGTGGACACTGAAGCTTTCTTT
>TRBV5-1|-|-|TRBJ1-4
CASSPRAAGMDEKLFF
TGCGCCAGCAGCCCACGGGCTGCAGGGATGGATGAAAAACTGTTTTTT
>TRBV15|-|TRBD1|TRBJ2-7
CATSHDRGPVKEQYF
TGTGCCACCAGCCACGACAGGGGACCTGTTAAAGAGCAGTACTTC
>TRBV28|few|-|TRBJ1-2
CASISTSGGYTF
TGTGCCAGCATTTCGACCTCCGGGGGCTACACCTTC
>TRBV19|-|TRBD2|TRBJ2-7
CASSGGTSGTPYEQYF
TGTGCCAGTAGTGGCGGGACTAGCGGGACCCCCTACGAGCAGTACTTC
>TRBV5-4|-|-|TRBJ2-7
CASSLGGYEQYF
TGTGCCAGCAGCCTCGGGGGATACGAGCAGTACTTC
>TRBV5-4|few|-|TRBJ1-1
CASIGPGKAFF
TGTGCCAGCATTGGCCCAGGTAAAGCTTTCTTT
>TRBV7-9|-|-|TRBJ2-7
CASSLVGGPSSYEQYF
TGTGCCAGCAGCTTAGTTGGGGGCCCAAGCTCCTACGAGCAGTACTTC
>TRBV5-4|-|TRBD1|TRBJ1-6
CASSHRGQGLGNSPLHF
TGTGCCAGCAGCCACAGGGGACAGGGCCTCGGAAATTCACCCCTCCACTTT
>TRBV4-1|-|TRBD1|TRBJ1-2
CASSQAGTATNRGYTF
TGCGCCAGCAGCCAAGCCGGGACAGCTACCAATCGTGGCTACACCTTC
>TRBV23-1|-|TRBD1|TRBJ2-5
CASSQEGQPRAQYF
TGCGCCAGCAGTCAAGAGGGACAGCCTCGGGCCCAGTACTTC
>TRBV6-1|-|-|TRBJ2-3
CASRGGGPTDTQYF
TGTGCCAGCAGAGGTGGCGGCCCCACAGATACGCAGTATTTT
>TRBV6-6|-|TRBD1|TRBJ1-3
CATTEDRGGNTIYF
TGTGCCACCACAGAGGACAGGGGAGGAAACACCATATATTTT
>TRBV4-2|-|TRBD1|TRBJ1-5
CASSQDRQGADNQPQHF
TGTGCCAGCAGCCAAGATCGACAGGGGGCTGACAATCAGCCCCAGCATTTT
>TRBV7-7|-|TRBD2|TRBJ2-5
CASSLGLAGYQETQYF
TGTGCTAGCAGCTTAGGGCTAGCGGGCTACCAAGAGACCCAGTACTTC
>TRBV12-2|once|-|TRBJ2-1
CASRLSRGDYYNEQFF
TGTGCAAGTCGCTTATCCCGGGGGGACTATTACAATGAGCAGTTCTTC
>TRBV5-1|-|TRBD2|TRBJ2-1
CASSFSGRGIDEQFF
TGCGCCAGCAGCTTTAGCGGGAGAGGAATCGATGAGCAGTTCTTC
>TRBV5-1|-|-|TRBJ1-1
CASSLAGGVGTEAFF
TGCGCCAGCAGCTTGGCCGGCGGGGTTGGTACTGAAGCTTTCTTT
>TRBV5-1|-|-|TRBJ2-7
CASSSGYLKDYEQYF
TGCGCCAGCAGCTCGGGTTACCTAAAGGACTACGAGCAGTACTTC
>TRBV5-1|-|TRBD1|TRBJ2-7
CASSTGTGSSYEQYF
TGCGCCAGCAGTACCGGGACAGGGAGCTCCTACGAGCAGTACTTC
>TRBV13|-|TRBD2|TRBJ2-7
CASSFGLAASYEQYF
TGTGCCAGCAGCTTCGGACTAGCGGCCTCCTACGAGCAGTACTTC
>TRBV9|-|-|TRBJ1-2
CASSPADSTYGYTF
TGTGCCAGCAGCCCTGCTGACAGCACCTATGGCTACACCTTC
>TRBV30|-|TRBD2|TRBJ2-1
CAWSVRLAGGPGEQFF
TGTGCCTGGAGTGTACGGCTAGCGGGAGGGCCCGGTGAGCAGTTCTTC
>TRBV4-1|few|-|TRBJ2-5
CASSFGLGTSPRTQYF
TGCGCCAGCTCCTTCGGGCTTGGAACTAGCCCGAGGACCCAGTACTTC
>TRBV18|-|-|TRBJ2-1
CASSPGVSYNEQFF
TGTGCCAGCTCACCGGGAGTCTCCTACAATGAGCAGTTCTTC
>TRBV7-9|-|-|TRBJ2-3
CASSTSSTDTQYF
TGTGCCAGCAGTACTTCCAGCACAGATACGCAGTATTTT
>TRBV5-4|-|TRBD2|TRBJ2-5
CASSLDGLAGRQETQYF
TGTGCCAGCAGCTTGGATGGGCTAGCGGGACGTCAAGAGACCCAGTACTTC
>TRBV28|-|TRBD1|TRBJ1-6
CASSTPRQGRISPLHF
TGTGCCAGCAGTACCCCACGACAGGGTCGAATCTCACCCCTCCACTTT
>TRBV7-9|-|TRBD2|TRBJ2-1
CASTYAAGGSYNEQFF
TGTGCCAGCACATATGCCGCGGGGGGTTCCTACAATGAGCAGTTCTTC
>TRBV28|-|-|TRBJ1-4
CASKGEGTGEKLFF
TGTGCCAGCAAGGGTGAAGGCACAGGGGAAAAACTGTTTTTT
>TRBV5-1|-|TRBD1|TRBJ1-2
CASSLTGTGKKGNYGYTF
TGCGCCAGCAGCTTGACCGGGACAGGGAAGAAAGGGAACTATGGCTACACCTTC
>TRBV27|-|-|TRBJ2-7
CASSLSGNYEQYF
TGTGCCAGCAGCCTATCCGGGAACTACGAGCAGTACTTC
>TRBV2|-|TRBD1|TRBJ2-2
CASSVSRGLTGELFF
TGTGCCAGCAGTGTTTCCAGGGGGCTCACCGGGGAGCTGTTTTTT
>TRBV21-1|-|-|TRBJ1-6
CASSIGVPRGGYNSPLHF
TGTGCCAGCAGCATAGGGGTCCCCAGGGGCGGGTATAATTCACCCCTCCACTTT
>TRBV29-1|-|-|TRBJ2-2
CSVPLPGHEPNTGELFF
TGCAGCGTGCCCCTCCCGGGACACGAACCGAACACCGGGGAGCTGTTTTTT
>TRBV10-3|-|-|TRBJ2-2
CATNAAQDTGELFF
TGTGCCACCAATGCTGCCCAGGACACCGGGGAGCTGTTTTTT
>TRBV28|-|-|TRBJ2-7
CASSSPRGRSYEQYF
TGTGCCAGCAGTTCCCCCCGGGGGAGGTCCTACGAGCAGTACTTC
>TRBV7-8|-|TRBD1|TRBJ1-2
CASSQPTGTDYGYTF
TGTGCCAGCAGCCAGCCGACCGGGACAGATTATGGCTACACCTTC
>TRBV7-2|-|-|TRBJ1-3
CASSTAGAGGNTIYF
TGTGCCAGCAGCACAGCGGGGGCCGGGGGAAACACCATATATTTT
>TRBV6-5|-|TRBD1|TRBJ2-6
CASSPGQGANVLTF
TGTGCCAGCAGCCCGGGACAGGGGGCCAACGTCCTGACTTTC
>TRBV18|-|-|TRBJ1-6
CASSPTGSRNSPLHF
TGTGCCAGCTCCCCCACCGGGTCTCGTAATTCACCCCTCCACTTT
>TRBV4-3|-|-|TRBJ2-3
CASSQSSDASTDTQYF
TGCGCCAGCAGCCAATCTAGCGACGCTAGCACAGATACGCAGTATTTT
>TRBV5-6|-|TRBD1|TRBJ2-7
CASSSFRDSLYEQYF
TGTGCCAGCAGCTCCTTCCGGGACAGCCTCTACGAGCAGTACTTC